This TCR beta chain was retrieved from a study of cytomegalovirus exposure and HLA in healthy donors. General study results and limits: Researchers left out some V segments, among them TRBV6-2 and TRBV6-3, as indistinguishable. Common viral pathogens seemed, in a later analysis, to connect with several of the most significant clusters. A prior analysis recorded that most TCR beta V segments were productive about 87% or about 30% of the time.

About this clone itself: The antigen is not known.

13 Jbeta primers and 60 Vbeta primers were used for the PCR. Assay: immunoSEQ multiplex PCR; the TCRdb copy retains only in-frame clones and omits some. The data hold 150,000 or so clones, with more than 80% observed a single time. The CDR3 has 15 residues. V dropped 1 base and J dropped 5; count of bases not matched to a gene: 5. Germline values: CDR1 MNHEY, CDR2 SMNVEV (reference sequence). The specimen sequenced was PBMCs. The V and J genes are TRBV27 and TRBJ2-1, with 7 bases fitting TRBD2. This receptor was identified in a woman under 30 in good health and CMV-seronegative. This CDR3 reads CASSLLAGVNNEQFF. CDR3 DNA: TGTGCCAGCAGTTTATTGGCGGGAGTAAACAATGAGCAGTTCTTC.